This paragraph reports one TCR beta chain. The sample holds other DNA sequences that translate to the same CDR3. This entry belongs to a study of shared clonotypes between healthy human individuals. Profiled with immunoSEQ multiplex PCR; TCRdb holds only in-frame clones, not every one. Of a few million clones listed, approximately 93% are singletons. V dropped 4 bases and J dropped 5 bases, with 7 bases sitting between them. The CDR3 is made up of 12 amino acids. The germline gives CDR1 LNHDA, CDR2 SQIVND (reference sequence). The sequenced sample was naive CD4+ T cells from PBMCs. The sample's subset: CD45RA+ positively selected. This sequence originates from a man aged 18 to 30 in good health. Some clones in this sample may be carry-over from other donors' samples. The rearrangement links TRBV19 to TRBJ2-3; D perhaps matches TRBD2 (5 bases). CDR3 coding DNA: TGTGCCAGTAGTACCCGGGGAGATACGCAGTATTTT. It translates to CASSTRGDTQYF.